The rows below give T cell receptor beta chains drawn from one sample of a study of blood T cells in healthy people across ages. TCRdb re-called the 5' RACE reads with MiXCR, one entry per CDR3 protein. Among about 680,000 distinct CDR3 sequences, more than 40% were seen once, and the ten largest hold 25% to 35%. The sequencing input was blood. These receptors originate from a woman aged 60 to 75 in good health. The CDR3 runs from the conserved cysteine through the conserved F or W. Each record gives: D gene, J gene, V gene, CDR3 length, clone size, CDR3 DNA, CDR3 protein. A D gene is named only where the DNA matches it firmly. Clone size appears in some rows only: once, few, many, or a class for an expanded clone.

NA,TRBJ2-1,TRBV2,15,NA,TGTGCCAGCAGTGAAACCACCATTAGATACAGTGAGCAGTTCTTC,CASSETTIRYSEQFF
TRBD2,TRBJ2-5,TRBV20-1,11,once,TGCACCCCGACTAGCCGGGAGACCCAGTACTTC,CTPTSRETQYF
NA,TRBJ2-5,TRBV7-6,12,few,TGTGCCAGCAGTCGGGCTCGTGAGACCCAGTACTTC,CASSRARETQYF
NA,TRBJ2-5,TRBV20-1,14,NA,TGCAGTGCTATAGGCGGGGTGGCTTGCGAGACCCAGTACTTC,CSAIGGVACETQYF
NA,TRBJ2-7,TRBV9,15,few,TGTGCCAGCAGCGTAGAGGGCGGGATGGGCCTCGAGCAGTACTTC,CASSVEGGMGLEQYF
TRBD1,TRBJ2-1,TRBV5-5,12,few,TGTGCCAGCAGATCGGGACAGGCCGCCGAGTTCTTC,CASRSGQAAEFF
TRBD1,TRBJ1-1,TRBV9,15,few,TGTGCCAGCAGCGTAGGGACAGGAGCTAACACTGAAGCTTTCTTT,CASSVGTGANTEAFF
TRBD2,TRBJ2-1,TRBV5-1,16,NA,TGCGCCAGCAGCCCTAAAAGTAGCGGGAGATACAATGAGCAGTTCTTC,CASSPKSSGRYNEQFF
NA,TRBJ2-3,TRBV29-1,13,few,TGCACCTTCCAAGGGGGTAGTTCAGATACGCAGTATTTT,CTFQGGSSDTQYF
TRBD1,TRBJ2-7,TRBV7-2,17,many,TGTGCCAGCAGCTTAGTACTTTGGGGACAGGAGAACTACGAGCAGTACTTC,CASSLVLWGQENYEQYF
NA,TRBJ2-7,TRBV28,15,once,TGTGCCAGCAGTTTATCCCACGGGAGCTCCTACGAGCAGTACTTC,CASSLSHGSSYEQYF
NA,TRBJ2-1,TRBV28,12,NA,TGTGCCAGCACAAGTACCCTGGATGAGCAGTTCTTC,CASTSTLDEQFF
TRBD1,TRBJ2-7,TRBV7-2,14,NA,TGTGTCAGCAGGACGGGACAGCCGACCTACGAGCAGTACTTC,CVSRTGQPTYEQYF
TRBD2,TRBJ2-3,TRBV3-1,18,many,TGTGCCAGCAGCCTATGGAGCATAGCTGCGGGAGGGCCGGATACGCAGTATTTT,CASSLWSIAAGGPDTQYF
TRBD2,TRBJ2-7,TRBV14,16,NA,TGTGCCAGCAGCCGCTCCGGGACTAGTACCTCCTACGAGCAGTACTTC,CASSRSGTSTSYEQYF
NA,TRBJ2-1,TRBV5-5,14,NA,TGTGCCAGCAGCCTCCGAGGGGGAGGGGATGAGCAGTTCTTC,CASSLRGGGDEQFF
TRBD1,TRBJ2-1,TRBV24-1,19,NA,TGTGCCACCAGTGATTCTAAGGGGGGTGGGACAGGTTCCTACAATGAGCAGTTCTTC,CATSDSKGGGTGSYNEQFF
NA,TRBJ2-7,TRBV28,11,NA,TGTGCCAGCGCCAATAACTACGAGCAGTACTTC,CASANNYEQYF
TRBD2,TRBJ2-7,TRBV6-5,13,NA,TGTGCCAGCAGGAGGGACTATTCCTACGAGCAGTACTTC,CASRRDYSYEQYF
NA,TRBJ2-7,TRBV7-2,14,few,TGTGCCAGCAGCGTCCTTGTGAGCTCCTACGAGCAGTACTTC,CASSVLVSSYEQYF
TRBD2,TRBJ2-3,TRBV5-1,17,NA,TGCGCCAGCAGCTTAATCGGGGAGGGAGGGAAAGCAGATACGCAGTATTTT,CASSLIGEGGKADTQYF